The TCR beta chain described here comes from a study of technical replicates of blood from a few donors. Some clones are missing from TCRdb's copy, which holds only in-frame ones; the method was immunoSEQ multiplex PCR. The table has about 99,000 clones, roughly 96% seen once. Sequencing used T cells isolated from PBMCs. The TCR sequence derives from a human donor in good health.

DNA of the CDR3: TGTGCCAGCAGGGGCGGGGTGAGTTCCCTAGGGCCCCAGCATTTT. Translation: CASRGGVSSLGPQHF. V usage is TRBV27 and J usage is TRBJ1-5; D is unclear. Trimming cost V 6 bases and J 9 bases, with 21 bases left between them. The germline gives CDR1 MNHEY, CDR2 SMNVEV (reference sequence). This CDR3 region has 15 residues.